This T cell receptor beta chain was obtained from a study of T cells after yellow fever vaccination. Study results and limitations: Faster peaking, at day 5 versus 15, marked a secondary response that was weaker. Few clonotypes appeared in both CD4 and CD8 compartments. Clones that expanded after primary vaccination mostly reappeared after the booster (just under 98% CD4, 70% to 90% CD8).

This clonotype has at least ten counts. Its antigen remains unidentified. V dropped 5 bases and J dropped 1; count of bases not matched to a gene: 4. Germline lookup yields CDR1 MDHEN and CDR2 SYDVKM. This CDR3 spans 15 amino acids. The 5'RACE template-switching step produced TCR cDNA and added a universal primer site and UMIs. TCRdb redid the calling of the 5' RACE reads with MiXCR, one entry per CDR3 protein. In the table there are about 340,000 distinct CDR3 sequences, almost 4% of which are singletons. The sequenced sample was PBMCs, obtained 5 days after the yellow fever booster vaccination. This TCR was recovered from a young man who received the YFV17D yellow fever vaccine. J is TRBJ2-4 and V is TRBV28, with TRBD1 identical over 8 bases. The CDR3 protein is CASSVRQGAKNIQYF. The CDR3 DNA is TGTGCCAGCAGTGTCCGACAGGGGGCCAAAAACATTCAGTACTTC.